These 10 T cell receptor beta chains were sequenced from one sample in a study of blood T cell repertoires in COVID-19. The method was immunoSEQ multiplex PCR; TCRdb's version includes in-frame clones alone and lacks a portion of them. The profile shows some 79,000 clones, around 89% of them singletons. The sample consisted of peripheral blood. These receptors originate from a man between 65 and 85 years old with active or convalescent COVID-19.

The chain couples TRBV6-5 to TRBJ1-4; 9 nucleotides agree with TRBD1. There are 15 residues in the CDR3. The germline CDR1 and CDR2 sequences are MNHEY and SVGAGI. The V segment lost 3 bases and the J segment 2 bases; nucleotides outside the gene matches: 1. CDR3: CASSYGTGTNEKLFF. In DNA form, the CDR3 reads TGTGCCAGCAGTTATGGGACAGGGACTAATGAAAAACTGTTTTTT.

The V and J genes are TRBV10-3 and TRBJ1-3, with unresolved D. From germline, CDR1 is ENHRY and CDR2 SYGVKD. This CDR3 has 17 amino acids. V lost 0 bases, J lost 0 bases, and 12 bases lay in between. The CDR3 spells CAISESRRVDSGNTIYF. CDR3 in DNA: TGTGCCATCAGTGAGTCAAGGAGGGTAGACTCTGGAAACACCATATATTTT.

J is TRBJ1-2 and V is TRBV9, with TRBD1 matching 9 bases. The germline V gene has CDR1 SGDLS and CDR2 YYNGEE. This CDR3 contains 14 residues. J was trimmed by 2 bases and V by 4 bases; bases with no gene match: 3. The CDR3 reads CASSPGQGNYGYTF. In DNA, the CDR3 is TGTGCCAGCAGCCCGGGACAGGGCAACTATGGCTACACCTTC.

In nucleotides, the CDR3 is TGTGCCAGCAGTAAACAGGGTGGGCGGTATAATGAGCAGTTCTTC. Amino acids: CASSKQGGRYNEQFF. This chain joins TRBV27 and TRBJ2-1, with a tentative D call TRBD1 (6 bases). The CDR3 consists of 15 residues. Trimming pared 5 bases from V and 7 bases from J, leaving 18 bases between. From germline, CDR1 is MNHEY and CDR2 SMNVEV (reference sequence).

The gene calls are TRBV20-1 and TRBJ1-5; D remains unclear. V dropped 3 bases and J dropped 3 bases, with 9 bases sitting between them. This CDR3 spans 13 amino acids. The germline CDR1 and CDR2 sequences are DFQATT and SNEGSKA (reference sequence). The CDR3 DNA reads TGCAGTGCTAGTTCGGGAGTCAATCAGCCCCAGCATTTT. This translates into CSASSGVNQPQHF.

The chain combines TRBV25-1 with TRBJ1-4; possibly TRBD1 for D (6 bases). The CDR3 contains 15 residues. Germline V CDR1 and CDR2: MGHDK, SYGVNS. V lost 0 bases and J lost 8, with 13 bases in between. The CDR3: CASSEYTGPSEKLFF. In DNA form, the CDR3 reads TGTGCCAGCAGTGAATATACAGGGCCTTCAGAAAAACTGTTTTTT.

The chain uses TRBV6-4 and TRBJ1-5, with D uncertain. V lost 0 bases to trimming and J lost 6 bases, with 9 bases between them. Germline CDR1 is MRHNA and CDR2 is SNTAGT. The CDR3 contains 14 residues. The DNA for the CDR3 is TGTGCCAGCAGTGACTCGATAGGAGGTCAGCCCCAGCATTTT. It encodes CASSDSIGGQPQHF.

The chain has TRBV28 and TRBJ2-2; 12 bases agree with TRBD2. Germline lookup yields CDR1 MDHEN and CDR2 SYDVKM. The CDR3 totals 18 residues. The trim removed 5 bases at V and 6 bases at J, leaving 13 bases unmatched. In DNA form, the CDR3 reads TGTGCCAGCAGTCCCACGACTAGCGGGAGTTATAGAGCCGGGGAGCTGTTTTTT. Translating gives CASSPTTSGSYRAGELFF.

The rearrangement uses TRBV28 and TRBJ1-6; 7 bases are a match to TRBD1. This CDR3 is 18 amino acids long. V gave up 3 bases and J gave up 6 bases; unmatched junction bases: 14. Germline values: CDR1 MDHEN, CDR2 SYDVKM. The CDR3 coding sequence is TGTGCCAGCAGTTTTGTATCGTCAGGGGGATCTTCTAATTCACCCCTCCACTTT. Protein sequence: CASSFVSSGGSSNSPLHF. Filled out from reference TRBV28 and TRBJ1-6, the complete variable domain reads DVKVTQSSRYLVKRTGEKVFLECVQDMDHENMFWYRQDPGLGLRLIYFSYDVKMKEKGDIPEGYSVSREKKERFSLILESASTNQTSMYLCASSFVSSGGSSNSPLHFGNGTRLTVT.

The chain is built from TRBV25-1 and TRBJ1-1; D perhaps matches TRBD1 (6 bases). This CDR3 is 14 amino acids long. The germline CDR1 and CDR2 sequences are MGHDK and SYGVNS. V lost 5 bases, J lost 4 bases, and 14 bases lay in between. The CDR3 DNA reads as TGTGCCAGCAGTAAAACAGGGAGAGGCACTGAAGCTTTCTTT. This sequence encodes CASSKTGRGTEAFF. Variable domain in full (rest from reference TRBV25-1 and TRBJ1-1): EADIYQTPRYLVIGTGKKITLECSQTMGHDKMYWYQQDPGMELHLIHYSYGVNSTEKGDLSSESTVSRIRTEHFPLTLESARPSHTSQYLCASSKTGRGTEAFFGQGTRLTVV.